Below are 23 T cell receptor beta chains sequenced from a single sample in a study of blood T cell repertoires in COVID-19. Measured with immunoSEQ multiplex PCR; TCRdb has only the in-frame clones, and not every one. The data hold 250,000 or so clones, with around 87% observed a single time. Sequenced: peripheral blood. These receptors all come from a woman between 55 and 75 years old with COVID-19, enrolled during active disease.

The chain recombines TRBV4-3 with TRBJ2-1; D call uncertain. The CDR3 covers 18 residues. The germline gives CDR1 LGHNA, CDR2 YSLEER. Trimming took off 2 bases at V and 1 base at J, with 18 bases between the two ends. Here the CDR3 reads CASSQWKEPSGSYNEQFF. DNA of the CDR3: TGCGCCAGCAGCCAATGGAAAGAACCCTCCGGGTCCTACAATGAGCAGTTCTTC.

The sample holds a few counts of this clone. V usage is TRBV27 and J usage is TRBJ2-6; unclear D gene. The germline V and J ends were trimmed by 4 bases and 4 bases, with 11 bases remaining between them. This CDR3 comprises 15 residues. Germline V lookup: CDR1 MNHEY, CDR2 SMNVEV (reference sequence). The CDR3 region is CASSYVRLGANVLTF. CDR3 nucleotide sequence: TGTGCCAGCAGTTACGTGAGGTTGGGGGCCAACGTCCTGACTTTC.

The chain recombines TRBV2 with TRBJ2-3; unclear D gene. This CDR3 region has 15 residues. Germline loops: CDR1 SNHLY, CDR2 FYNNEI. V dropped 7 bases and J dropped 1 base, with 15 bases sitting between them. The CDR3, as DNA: TGTGCCAGCACAAACCCACATCAGGGCACAGATACGCAGTATTTT. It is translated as CASTNPHQGTDTQYF.

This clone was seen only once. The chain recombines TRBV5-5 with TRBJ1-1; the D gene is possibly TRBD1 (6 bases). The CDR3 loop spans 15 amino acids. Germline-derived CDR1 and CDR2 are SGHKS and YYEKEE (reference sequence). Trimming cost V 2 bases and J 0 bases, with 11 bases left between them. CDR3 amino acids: CASSFRRGLNTEAFF. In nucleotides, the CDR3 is TGTGCCAGCAGCTTTCGCAGGGGTTTGAACACTGAAGCTTTCTTT.

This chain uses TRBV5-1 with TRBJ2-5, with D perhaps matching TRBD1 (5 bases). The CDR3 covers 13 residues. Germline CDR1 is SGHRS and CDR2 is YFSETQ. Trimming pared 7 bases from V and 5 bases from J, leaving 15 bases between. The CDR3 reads CASGQDIRETQYF. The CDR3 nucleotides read TGCGCCAGCGGGCAGGACATTCGGGAGACCCAGTACTTC.

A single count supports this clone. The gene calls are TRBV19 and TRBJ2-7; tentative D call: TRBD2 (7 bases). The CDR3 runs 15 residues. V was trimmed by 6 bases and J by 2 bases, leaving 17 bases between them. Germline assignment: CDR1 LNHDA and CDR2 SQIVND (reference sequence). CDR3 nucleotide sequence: TGTGCCAGTAGCCCTCTCGGGGGGCCTGCCTACGAGCAGTACTTC. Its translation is CASSPLGGPAYEQYF.

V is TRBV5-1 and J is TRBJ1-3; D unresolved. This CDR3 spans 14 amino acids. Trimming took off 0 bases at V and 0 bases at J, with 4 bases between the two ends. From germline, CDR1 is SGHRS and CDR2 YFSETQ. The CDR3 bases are TGCGCCAGCAGCTTGGCAGTCTCTGGAAACACCATATATTTT. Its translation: CASSLAVSGNTIYF.

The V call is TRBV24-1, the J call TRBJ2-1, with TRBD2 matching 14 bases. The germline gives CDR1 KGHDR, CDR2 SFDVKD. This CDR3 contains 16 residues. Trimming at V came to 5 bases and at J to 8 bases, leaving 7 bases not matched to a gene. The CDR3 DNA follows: TGTGCCACCAGTGGGAGACTAGCGGGAGGGAAGTATGAGCAGTTCTTC. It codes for CATSGRLAGGKYEQFF.

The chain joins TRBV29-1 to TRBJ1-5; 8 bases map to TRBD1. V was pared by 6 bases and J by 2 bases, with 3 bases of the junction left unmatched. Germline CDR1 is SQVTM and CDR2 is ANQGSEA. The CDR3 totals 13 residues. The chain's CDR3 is CSVETGGNQPQHF. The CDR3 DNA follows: TGCAGCGTAGAGACAGGGGGCAATCAGCCCCAGCATTTT.

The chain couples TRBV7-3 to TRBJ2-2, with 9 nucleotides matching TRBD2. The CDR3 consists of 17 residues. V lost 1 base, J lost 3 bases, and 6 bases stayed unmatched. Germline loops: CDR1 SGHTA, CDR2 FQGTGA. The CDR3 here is CASSLKAGGPDTGELFF. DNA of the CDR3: TGTGCCAGCAGCTTAAAGGCGGGAGGGCCTGACACCGGGGAGCTGTTTTTT.

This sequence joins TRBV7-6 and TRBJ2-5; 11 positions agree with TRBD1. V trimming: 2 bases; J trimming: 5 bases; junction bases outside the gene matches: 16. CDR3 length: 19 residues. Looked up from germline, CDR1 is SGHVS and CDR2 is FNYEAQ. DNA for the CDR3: TGTGCCAGCAGCTTAAAGCACTCCCGGACAGGGGGCCGAGGGGAGACCCAGTACTTC. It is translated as CASSLKHSRTGGRGETQYF.

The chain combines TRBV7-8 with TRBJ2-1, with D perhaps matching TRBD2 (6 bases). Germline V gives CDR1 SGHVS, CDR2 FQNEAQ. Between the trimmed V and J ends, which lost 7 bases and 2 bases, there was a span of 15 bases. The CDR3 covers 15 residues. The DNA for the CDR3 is TGTGCCAGCACCATCGGAGGAGGGGCCTACAATGAGCAGTTCTTC. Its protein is CASTIGGGAYNEQFF.

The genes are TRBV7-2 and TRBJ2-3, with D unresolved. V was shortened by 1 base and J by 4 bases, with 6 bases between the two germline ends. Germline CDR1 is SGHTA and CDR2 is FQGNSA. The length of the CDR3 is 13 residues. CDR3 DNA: TGTGCCAGCAGCTTAGGACATGCAGATACGCAGTATTTT. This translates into CASSLGHADTQYF.

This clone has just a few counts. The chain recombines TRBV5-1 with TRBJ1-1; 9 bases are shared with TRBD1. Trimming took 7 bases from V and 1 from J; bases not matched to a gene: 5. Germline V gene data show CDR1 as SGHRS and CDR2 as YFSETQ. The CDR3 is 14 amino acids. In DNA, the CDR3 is TGCGCCAGCGGAGCGGACAGGGGGAACACTGAAGCTTTCTTT. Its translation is CASGADRGNTEAFF.

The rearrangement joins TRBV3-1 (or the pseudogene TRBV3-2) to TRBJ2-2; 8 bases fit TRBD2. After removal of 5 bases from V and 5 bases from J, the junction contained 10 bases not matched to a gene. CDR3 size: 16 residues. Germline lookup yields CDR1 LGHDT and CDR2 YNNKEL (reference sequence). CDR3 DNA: TGTGCCAGCAGCAGTGCCGGGAGGGCCATTACCGGGGAGCTGTTTTTT. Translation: CASSSAGRAITGELFF.

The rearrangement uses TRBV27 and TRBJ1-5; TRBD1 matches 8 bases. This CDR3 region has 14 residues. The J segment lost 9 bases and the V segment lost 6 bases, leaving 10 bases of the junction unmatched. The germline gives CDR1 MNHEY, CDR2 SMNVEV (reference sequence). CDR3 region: CASSQAGGYWPQHF. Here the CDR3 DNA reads TGTGCCAGCAGCCAAGCAGGGGGCTATTGGCCCCAGCATTTT.

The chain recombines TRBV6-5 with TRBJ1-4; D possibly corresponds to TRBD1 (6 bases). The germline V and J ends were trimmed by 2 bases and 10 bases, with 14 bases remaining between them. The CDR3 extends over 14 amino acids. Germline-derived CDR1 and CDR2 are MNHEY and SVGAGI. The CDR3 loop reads CASSYGRQVPKLFF. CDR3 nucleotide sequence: TGTGCCAGCAGTTACGGCAGACAGGTGCCAAAACTGTTTTTT.

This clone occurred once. Here the CDR3 DNA reads TGTGCCAGCAGTTCCTCCCTAACAGGGGGTCTTAGGTATGGCTACACCTTC. Amino acid sequence: CASSSSLTGGLRYGYTF. The V call is TRBV28, the J call TRBJ1-2; TRBD1 matches 8 bases. After removal of 4 bases from V and 5 bases from J, the junction contained 15 bases not matched to a gene. CDR1 and CDR2 from the germline V gene are MDHEN and SYDVKM. This CDR3 region has 17 residues.

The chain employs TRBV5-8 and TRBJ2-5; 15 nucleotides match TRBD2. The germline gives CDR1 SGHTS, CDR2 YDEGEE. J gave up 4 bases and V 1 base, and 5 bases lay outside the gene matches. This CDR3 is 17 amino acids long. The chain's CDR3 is CASSLYRTSGRVETQYF. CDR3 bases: TGTGCCAGCAGCTTGTATCGGACTAGCGGGAGGGTAGAGACCCAGTACTTC.

The CDR3 sequence is CASSAIQGHTEAFF. The CDR3 DNA sequence: TGTGCCAGCAGCGCGATACAGGGACATACTGAAGCTTTCTTT. The V call is TRBV7-9, the J call TRBJ1-1; TRBD1 is a possible D gene (6 bases). The CDR3 totals 14 residues. Germline CDR1 is SEHNR and CDR2 is FQNEAQ (reference sequence). V lost 5 bases to trimming and J lost 5 bases, with 15 bases between them. The full variable domain, rest sourced from reference TRBV7-9 and TRBJ1-1, is DTGVSQNPRHKITKRGQNVTFRCDPISEHNRLYWYRQTLGQGPEFLTYFQNEAQLEKSRLLSDRFSAERPKGSFSTLEIQRTEQGDSAMYLCASSAIQGHTEAFFGQGTRLTVV.

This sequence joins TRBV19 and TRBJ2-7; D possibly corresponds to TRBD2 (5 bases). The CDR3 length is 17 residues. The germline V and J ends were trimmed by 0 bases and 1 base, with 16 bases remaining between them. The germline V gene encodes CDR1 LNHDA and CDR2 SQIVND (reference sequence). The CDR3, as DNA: TGTGCCAGTAGTATAGATGCACTTTCGGGGAATTCCTACGAGCAGTACTTC. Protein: CASSIDALSGNSYEQYF.

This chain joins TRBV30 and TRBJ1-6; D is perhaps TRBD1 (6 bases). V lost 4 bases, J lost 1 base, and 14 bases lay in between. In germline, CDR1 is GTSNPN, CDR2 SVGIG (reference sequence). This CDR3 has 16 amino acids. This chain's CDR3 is CAWTSGGSSYNSPLHF. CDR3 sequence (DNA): TGTGCCTGGACCTCGGGGGGCAGTTCCTATAATTCACCCCTCCACTTT.

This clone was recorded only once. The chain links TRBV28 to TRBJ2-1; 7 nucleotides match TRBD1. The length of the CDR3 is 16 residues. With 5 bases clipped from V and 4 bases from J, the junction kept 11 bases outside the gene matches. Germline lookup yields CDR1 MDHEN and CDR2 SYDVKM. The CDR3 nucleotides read TGTGCCAGCAGTCGGTCCGGACAGGCCATATACAATGAGCAGTTCTTC. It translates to CASSRSGQAIYNEQFF.